One TCR beta chain is described in this entry. Its antigen is unknown. This CDR3 comprises 19 residues. V dropped 7 bases and J dropped 7; count of bases not matched to a gene: 23. Germline V gene lookup returns CDR1 SEHNR and CDR2 FQNEAQ (reference sequence). The data are from a study of memory CD4+ T cells and cytomegalovirus serostatus. Regarding the study as a whole: Of 164 reported CMV TCRbeta sequences, 60 to 85 were found in memory CD4+ repertoires. The CMV-associated TCR signature appears largely within the CD4+ memory repertoire.

Here immunoSEQ multiplex PCR was the method, and the copy in TCRdb shows in-frame clones only, minus some. The sample holds 35,000 to 50,000 clones, 65% to 85% seen once. Single viable CD3+CD4+CD8-CD45RO+ cells were sorted as the memory CD4+ T cells. The sequence derives from an adult in good health and CMV-seronegative. The chain links TRBV7-9 to TRBJ2-3, with 10 bases aligning to TRBD1. Sequencing was performed on memory CD4+ T cells from blood. CDR3 residues: CASTPQAGTMTGGWNTQYF. In nucleotides, the CDR3 is TGTGCCAGCACCCCTCAGGCGGGGACAATGACAGGGGGCTGGAATACGCAGTATTTT. Filled out from reference TRBV7-9 and TRBJ2-3, the complete variable domain reads DTGVSQNPRHKITKRGQNVTFRCDPISEHNRLYWYRQTLGQGPEFLTYFQNEAQLEKSRLLSDRFSAERPKGSFSTLEIQRTEQGDSAMYLCASTPQAGTMTGGWNTQYFGPGTRLTVL.